The TCR beta chain described here comes from a study of T cell repertoires in cytomegalovirus infection. The wider study: Signatures in public TCR beta sequences pointed to both CMV infection and matching HLA type.

Study-wide results and caveats: The cumulative frequency of public TCR beta families identified carriers of CMV plus the relevant HLA. CMV-specific TCR beta clonotypes restricted by HLA-C dominated the ex vivo response.

TCRdb itself ran the reads through MiXCR, one entry per CDR3 protein. The sample holds approximately 500,000 distinct CDR3 sequences, over 9% seen once. On this clonotype: Its target is not known.

V was clipped by 3 bases and J by 7 bases, with 8 bases between them. The germline CDR1 and CDR2 sequences are KGHDR and SFDVKD. This CDR3 comprises 12 residues. Material: PBMCs. This receptor was obtained from a human donor in good health (CMV status not recorded). Some clones in this sample may be carry-over from other donors' samples. The chain has TRBV24-1 and TRBJ1-1, with D possibly TRBD1 on 5 matching bases. The CDR3 DNA is TGTGCCACCAGTGATCGACAGCATGAAGCTTTCTTT. Its protein product is CATSDRQHEAFF.